The 32 T cell receptor beta chains below all came from one sample that was sequenced in a study of molecular identifiers for immune sequencing clone quantification. TCRdb recomputed calls from the PCR reads with MiXCR, one row per CDR3 protein. The sample lists 300,000 to 400,000 distinct CDR3 sequences; roughly 24% were seen once. Sample: naive CD8+ T cells from blood, with Jurkat cell RNA spiked in. Subset meaning: FACS-sorted CD8+CD4-CCR7+CD45RA+ naive T cells. These receptors came from a human donor in good health. Some libraries in this study had Jurkat cell RNA spiked in.

Regarding this clonotype: At one end the junction does not follow the germline gene, possibly because of a read error. CDR3 region: CSARDWGASSYEEYF. The CDR3 DNA follows: TGCAGTGCTAGAGATTGGGGGGCCAGCTCCTACGAGGAGTACTTC. The V call is TRBV20-1, the J call TRBJ2-7; D is tentatively TRBD1 or TRBD2 (6 bases each). The CDR3 totals 15 residues. Germline CDR1 reads DFQATT; CDR2 reads SNEGSKA (reference sequence).

The chain has TRBV10-3 and TRBJ1-2, with TRBD1 matching over 10 bases. This CDR3 has 17 residues. Germline lookup yields CDR1 ENHRY and CDR2 SYGVKD. After removal of 4 bases from V and 0 bases from J, the junction contained 8 bases not matched to a gene. CDR3 protein: CAISGWDRGATNYGYTF. DNA of the CDR3: TGTGCCATCAGTGGATGGGACAGGGGCGCAACTAACTATGGCTACACCTTC.

The rearrangement joins TRBV4-3 to TRBJ1-1, with D possibly TRBD1 on 6 matching bases. CDR3 length equals 15 residues. The germline CDR1 and CDR2 sequences are LGHNA and YSLEER. Trimming cost V 0 bases and J 3 bases, with 11 bases left between them. Here the CDR3 reads CASSQDRGLYTEAFF. The DNA of the CDR3 is TGCGCCAGCAGCCAAGACCGGGGGCTCTACACTGAAGCTTTCTTT.

This clonotype has a handful of counts. The chain couples TRBV20-1 to TRBJ1-6, with D perhaps matching TRBD1 (6 bases). CDR1 is DFQATT and CDR2 is SNEGSKA in the germline V gene (reference sequence). V lost 5 bases to trimming and J lost 0 bases, with 11 bases between them. The CDR3 totals 15 residues. The CDR3 coding sequence is TGCAGTGCTCCTGACAGGAGCTCCTATAATTCACCCCTCCACTTT. This translates into CSAPDRSSYNSPLHF.

The genes are TRBV19 and TRBJ2-3, with D possibly TRBD1 on 6 matching bases. The CDR3 runs 16 residues. Looked up from germline, CDR1 is LNHDA and CDR2 is SQIVND (reference sequence). With 6 bases removed from V and 1 base from J, the gap between germline ends came to 17 bases. In nucleotides, the CDR3 is TGTGCCAGTAGCGCCTTACAGGGTGCAGGCACAGATACGCAGTATTTT. Its protein is CASSALQGAGTDTQYF.

This clonotype has a handful of counts. The CDR3 DNA is TGTGCCAGCAGCCAAGGAGTACACAGCATGAACACTGAAGCTTTCTTT. Its protein product is CASSQGVHSMNTEAFF. The chain uses TRBV3-1 and TRBJ1-1; D is ambiguous. Germline CDR1 LGHDT, CDR2 YNNKEL (reference sequence). V lost 1 base and J 0 bases, leaving 12 bases between the germline ends. The CDR3 runs to 16 residues.

V is TRBV3-1 and J is TRBJ1-5; 7 bases agree with TRBD1. The J segment lost 6 bases and the V segment lost 0 bases, leaving 5 bases of the junction unmatched. Germline V gene lookup returns CDR1 LGHDT and CDR2 YNNKEL (reference sequence). This CDR3 spans 15 amino acids. This CDR3 reads CASSQDGQGVQPQHF. The CDR3 nucleotides read TGTGCCAGCAGCCAAGATGGGCAGGGGGTTCAGCCCCAGCATTTT. Full variable domain (remainder filled in from reference TRBV3-1 and TRBJ1-5): DTAVSQTPKYLVTQMGNDKSIKCEQNLGHDTMYWYKQDSKKFLKIMFSYNNKELIINETVPNRFSPKSPDKAHLNLHINSLELGDSAVYFCASSQDGQGVQPQHFGDGTRLSIL.

On this clonotype: A read error may explain this, as a much larger clone is one base away. V and J are TRBV7-6 and TRBJ2-7; 9 positions agree with TRBD2. Germline V gene lookup returns CDR1 SGHVS and CDR2 FNYEAQ. There are 15 residues in the CDR3. After removal of 5 bases from V and 5 bases from J, the junction contained 10 bases not matched to a gene. CDR3 in DNA: TGTGCCAGCAGCCCCCAAATAGCGGGAGCGCACGAGCAGTACTTC. Protein: CASSPQIAGAHEQYF.

In the case of this clonotype: This clone may be a read error of a much larger clone one base away. The chain joins TRBV7-9 to TRBJ1-5; the D gene is possibly TRBD1 (6 bases). CDR3 length: 14 amino acids. The V end was cut by 4 bases, the J end by 6 bases, with 13 bases between. From germline, CDR1 is SEHNR and CDR2 FQNEAQ (reference sequence). The DNA of the CDR3 is TGTGCCAGCAGCTCAATGGGAGGGGGTCAGCCCCAGCATTTT. Its protein product is CASSSMGGGQPQHF.

This clonotype was counted a few times. J is TRBJ2-3 and V is TRBV3-1; maybe TRBD2 (6 bases). This CDR3 region has 16 residues. Trimming removed 4 bases from V and 4 bases from J, with 18 bases in between. CDR1 LGHDT and CDR2 YNNKEL come from the germline V gene (reference sequence). Written as DNA, the CDR3 is TGTGCCAGCAGCCCCGCCTCTCTTTCGGGGGCAGATACGCAGTATTTT. It specifies CASSPASLSGADTQYF.

This clonotype was seen repeatedly, ten times or more. The rearrangement links TRBV7-9 to TRBJ1-3; D uncertain. CDR1 is SEHNR and CDR2 is FQNEAQ in the germline V gene (reference sequence). This CDR3 is built from 14 residues. V lost 10 bases to trimming and J lost 0 bases, with 13 bases between them. The CDR3 region is CATLHRSSGNTIYF. The CDR3 DNA reads TGTGCCACCCTACACCGGAGCTCTGGAAACACCATATATTTT. Filled out from reference TRBV7-9 and TRBJ1-3, the complete variable domain reads DTGVSQNPRHKITKRGQNVTFRCDPISEHNRLYWYRQTLGQGPEFLTYFQNEAQLEKSRLLSDRFSAERPKGSFSTLEIQRTEQGDSAMYLCATLHRSSGNTIYFGEGSWLTVV.

A note on this clonotype: One end of the junction does not line up with germline, which may come from a read error. The V call is TRBV7-2, the J call TRBJ2-7; weak D call: TRBD1 (5 bases). The CDR3 extends over 13 amino acids. CDR1 is SGHTA, CDR2 FQGNSA, per germline. CDR3 residues: CASRFLGSGEQYF. Here the CDR3 DNA reads TGTGCCAGCCGCTTCCTGGGTTCAGGGGAGCAGTACTTC.

In regard to this clonotype: A much larger clone is a single base away; this may be a read error. The rearrangement links TRBV7-2 to TRBJ2-1, with D possibly being TRBD2 (6 bases). The ends were cut back, 4 bases at V and 8 bases at J, with 15 bases in the middle. This CDR3 has 14 residues. Per germline, CDR1 SGHTA and CDR2 FQGNSA. DNA for the CDR3: TGTGCCAGCAGCTGGACTACCGTCATGGATGAGCAGTTCTTC. Its translation: CASSWTTVMDEQFF. Looking up the rest from reference TRBV7-2 and TRBJ2-1 gives the full variable domain: GAGVSQSPSNKVTEKGKDVELRCDPISGHTALYWYRQSLGQGLEFLIYFQGNSAPDKSGLPSDRFSAERTGGSVSTLTIQRTQQEDSAVYLCASSWTTVMDEQFFGPGTRLTVL.

This clonotype was observed at least ten times. J is TRBJ2-7 and V is TRBV6-6; no definite D call. CDR1 is MNHNY, CDR2 SVGAGI, per germline (reference sequence). This CDR3 is built from 12 residues. V was cut by 5 bases and J by 4 bases, with 9 bases left in between. The CDR3 DNA reads as TGTGCCAGCAGTCCCTCCCTTTACGAGCAGTACTTC. Protein sequence: CASSPSLYEQYF.

The chain recombines TRBV28 with TRBJ2-3, with D possibly matching TRBD1 (5 bases). V dropped 3 bases and J dropped 2 bases, with 12 bases sitting between them. The CDR3 has 15 residues. The germline gives CDR1 MDHEN, CDR2 SYDVKM. The CDR3 nucleotides read TGTGCCAGCAGTTTTAGTTGGGGCTCCACAGATACGCAGTATTTT. Protein sequence: CASSFSWGSTDTQYF.

The V call is TRBV4-1, the J call TRBJ2-7, with D possibly TRBD1 on 6 matching bases. The V end was cut by 5 bases, the J end by 6 bases, with 11 bases between. The CDR3 loop spans 12 amino acids. The V gene's germline CDR1 is MGHRA and CDR2 YSYEKL. For the CDR3, the DNA is TGCGCCAGCAGCAGCACAGGGTTCGAGCAGTACTTC. It encodes CASSSTGFEQYF.

This chain joins TRBV12-3 or TRBV12-4 and TRBJ1-5; tentative D call: TRBD1 (5 bases). V lost 3 bases and J lost 0, with 9 bases in between. This CDR3 is built from 15 residues. This CDR3 is CASSLFGGSNQPQHF. CDR3 coding DNA: TGTGCCAGCAGTTTGTTTGGGGGTAGCAATCAGCCCCAGCATTTT.

The V gene is TRBV20-1, the J gene TRBJ1-5, with a possible D match to TRBD1 (6 bases). The CDR3 extends over 17 amino acids. V was clipped by 1 base and J by 1 base, with 17 bases between them. Per the germline V gene, CDR1 is DFQATT and CDR2 is SNEGSKA (reference sequence). CDR3 region: CSARVRGSGESNQPQHF. The CDR3 DNA reads TGCAGTGCTAGAGTGAGGGGGTCGGGAGAAAGCAATCAGCCCCAGCATTTT.

The V gene is TRBV27, the J gene TRBJ1-5, with a weak D call TRBD1 (5 bases). Germline V gene data show CDR1 as MNHEY and CDR2 as SMNVEV (reference sequence). This CDR3 spans 13 amino acids. Trimming pared 6 bases from V and 4 bases from J, leaving 10 bases between. The CDR3 nucleotides read TGTGCCAGCAGAGGGACGGGGAATCAGCCCCAGCATTTT. Translation: CASRGTGNQPQHF.

Concerning this clonotype: A much bigger clone sits one base away, suggesting this may be a read error. The V gene is TRBV5-5, the J gene TRBJ2-2, with TRBD2 matching 8 bases. Looked up from germline, CDR1 is SGHKS and CDR2 is YYEKEE (reference sequence). The CDR3 extends over 17 amino acids. The CDR3 here is CASSLFREGPRTGGLFF. CDR3 nucleotide sequence: TGTGCCAGCAGCTTGTTTCGGGAGGGCCCGCGGACCGGGGGGCTGTTTTTT.

This clonotype has more than one count but fewer than ten. The V gene is TRBV9, the J gene TRBJ1-1; TRBD1 matches at 8 bases. Germline CDR1 is SGDLS and CDR2 is YYNGEE. V gave up 2 bases and J gave up 8 bases; unmatched junction bases: 8. The CDR3 length is 14 residues. The CDR3 region is CASSVEDRAGEAFF. As DNA, the CDR3 is TGTGCCAGCAGCGTCGAGGACAGGGCAGGGGAAGCTTTCTTT.

V usage is TRBV19 and J usage is TRBJ2-2; no firm D call. The CDR3 totals 16 residues. Trimming removed 8 bases at V and 1 base at J, with 17 bases between. Germline CDR1 reads LNHDA; CDR2 reads SQIVND (reference sequence). The CDR3 nucleotides read TGTGCCAGTGGTGCCCCCGGTGCGAGGAACACCGGGGAGCTGTTTTTT. Its protein is CASGAPGARNTGELFF.

This clonotype was seen many times. The V call is TRBV9, the J call TRBJ2-3, with TRBD2 matching over 12 bases. The CDR3 is 16 residues long. Germline assignment: CDR1 SGDLS and CDR2 YYNGEE. After removal of 3 bases from V and 4 bases from J, the junction contained 6 bases not matched to a gene. CDR3 in amino acids: CASSGRLAGEADTQYF. The DNA for the CDR3 is TGTGCCAGCAGCGGGAGACTAGCGGGGGAGGCAGATACGCAGTATTTT.

To note about this clonotype: A much larger clonotype is one base distant, so this may be a read error. CDR3 DNA sequence: TGTGCCGGCAGCCCCACAGGGGGATGGGAGCAGTACTTC. Translation: CAGSPTGGWEQYF. The rearrangement links TRBV7-9 to TRBJ2-7; 8 positions agree with TRBD1. The CDR3 contains 13 residues. CDR1 and CDR2 from the germline V gene are SEHNR and FQNEAQ (reference sequence). The variable domain in full, completed from reference TRBV7-9 and TRBJ2-7, reads DTGVSQNPRHKITKRGQNVTFRCDPISEHNRLYWYRQTLGQGPEFLTYFQNEAQLEKSRLLSDRFSAERPKGSFSTLEIQRTEQGDSAMYLCAGSPTGGWEQYFGPGTRLTVT.

The chain recombines TRBV7-9 with TRBJ2-2; D is unclear. This CDR3 region has 12 residues. Looked up from germline, CDR1 is SEHNR and CDR2 is FQNEAQ (reference sequence). Trimming cost V 6 bases and J 5 bases, with 7 bases left between them. CDR3 residues: CASRPGTGELFF. In nucleotides, the CDR3 is TGTGCCAGCAGACCCGGGACCGGGGAGCTGTTTTTT.

This clonotype was counted between two and nine times. The chain has TRBV14 and TRBJ1-2, with 7 positions matching TRBD1. Germline CDR1 and CDR2: SGHDN and FVKESK. V lost 0 bases, J lost 4 bases, and 11 bases stayed unmatched. CDR3 size: 17 residues. The CDR3 is CASSQDPGQSWGYGYTF. CDR3 coding DNA: TGTGCCAGCAGCCAAGATCCGGGACAGTCGTGGGGCTATGGCTACACCTTC.

The rearrangement links TRBV24-1 to TRBJ2-7; D remains unclear. With 5 bases removed from V and 5 bases from J, the gap between germline ends came to 12 bases. The CDR3 has 13 amino acids. Germline lookup yields CDR1 KGHDR and CDR2 SFDVKD. The CDR3, as DNA: TGTGCCACCAGTGGCCTGGGAAGTGACGAGCAGTACTTC. Protein sequence: CATSGLGSDEQYF.

About this clonotype: This may arise from a read error, as a much more abundant clone is one base away. This chain joins TRBV12-3 or TRBV12-4 and TRBJ1-5; a possible D gene is TRBD1 (5 bases). The CDR3 is 16 residues long. Trimming took 5 bases from V and 0 from J, leaving 14 bases between them. The CDR3 spells CASSNRDGGSNQPQHF. DNA of the CDR3: TGTGCCAGCAGTAATCGGGACGGAGGTAGCAATCAGCCCCAGCATTTT.

This clonotype has ten or more counts. The chain joins TRBV5-1 to TRBJ2-5, with D tentatively TRBD1 or TRBD2 (6 bases each). CDR3 size: 15 residues. Germline CDR1 SGHRS, CDR2 YFSETQ. The ends were cut back, 3 bases at V and 2 bases at J, with 14 bases in the middle. Here the CDR3 reads CASSWGAGTQETQYF. CDR3 bases: TGCGCCAGCAGCTGGGGGGCGGGGACGCAAGAGACCCAGTACTTC.

This clonotype was counted many times. V is TRBV29-1 and J is TRBJ2-5; tentatively, D is TRBD1 or TRBD2 (5 bases each). CDR3 length: 12 residues. The germline V gene has CDR1 SQVTM and CDR2 ANQGSEA. This CDR3 is CSGQGVMETQYF. In nucleotides, the CDR3 is TGCTCAGGGCAGGGAGTTATGGAGACCCAGTACTTC.

The genes are TRBV27 and TRBJ1-5, with D unresolved. V was pared by 1 base and J by 6 bases, with 7 bases between. CDR1 is MNHEY, CDR2 SMNVEV, per germline (reference sequence). The CDR3 is 13 residues long. In DNA form, the CDR3 reads TGTGCCAGCAGTTTATTGGCCGCTCAGCCCCAGCATTTT. It yields the protein CASSLLAAQPQHF.

This rearrangement joins TRBV4-1 to TRBJ1-5, with TRBD1 matching 7 bases. CDR3 length: 16 residues. The V gene end was trimmed by 6 bases and the J gene end by 6 bases; junction bases not matched to a gene: 14. The V gene's germline CDR1 is MGHRA and CDR2 YSYEKL. The CDR3 protein is CASSQRRGGDSQPQHF. The CDR3 DNA follows: TGCGCCAGCAGTCAACGCAGGGGGGGTGATTCTCAGCCCCAGCATTTT.